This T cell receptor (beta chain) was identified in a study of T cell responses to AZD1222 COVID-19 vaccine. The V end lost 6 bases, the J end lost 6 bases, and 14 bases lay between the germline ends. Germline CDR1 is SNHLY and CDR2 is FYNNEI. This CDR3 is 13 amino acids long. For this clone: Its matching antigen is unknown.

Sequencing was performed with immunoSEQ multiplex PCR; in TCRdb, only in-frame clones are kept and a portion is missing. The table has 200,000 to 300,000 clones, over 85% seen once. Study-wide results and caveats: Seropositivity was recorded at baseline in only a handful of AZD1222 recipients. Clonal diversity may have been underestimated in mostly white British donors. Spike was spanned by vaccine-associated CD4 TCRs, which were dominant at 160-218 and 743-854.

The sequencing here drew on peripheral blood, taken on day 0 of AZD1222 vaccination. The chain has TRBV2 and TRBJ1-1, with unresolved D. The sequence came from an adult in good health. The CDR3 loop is CASRSYPDAEAFF. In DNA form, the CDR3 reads TGTGCCAGCAGATCCTACCCGGACGCTGAAGCTTTCTTT.